The entry below gives a single TCR beta chain sequence along with its context. This sample was taken from a study of blood T cell repertoires in COVID-19. Overall study: Donors in the United States, Italy and Spain gave samples during acute or convalescent COVID-19.

The CDR3 has 12 amino acids. Between the trimmed V and J ends, which lost 3 bases and 0 bases, there was a span of 3 bases. Germline lookup yields CDR1 ENHRY and CDR2 SYGVKD. As originally analysed: The assay estimated nucleated cells by amplifying reference gene primers. Sequenced by immunoSEQ multiplex PCR; TCRdb stores in-frame clones only, minus some. V and J calls and clone size are those listed in that table; D and trimming were worked out from the DNA. This table holds hundreds of thousands of clones, 89% found once. The rearrangement uses TRBV10-3 and TRBJ2-7; D call uncertain. Material for sequencing was peripheral blood. The source of this sequence is a man younger than 30 with COVID-19, enrolled during active disease. The CDR3, as DNA: TGTGCCATCAGTGAACACTCCTACGAGCAGTACTTC. It translates to CAISEHSYEQYF.